The entry that follows covers one T cell receptor (beta chain) sequence. Its antigen is currently not known. Per-base qualities were not stored, and no clone one base away is much larger. This entry comes from a study of cytomegalovirus exposure and HLA in healthy donors (TCRdb year 2017). For the wider study: According to an earlier analysis of several hundred of the donors, 150 million to 200 million T cells yielded 100 million or so unique TCR beta sequences and more than 250 Gb of sequence data. Using immunosequencing, the study profiled T cell repertoires from about 650 subjects and related those repertoires to cytomegalovirus serostatus. A later analysis re-examined previously published TCR beta repertoires from hundreds of donors and added high-resolution HLA genotyping to investigate patterns of TCR occurrence. An early release that covered some 630 HLA-typed donors contained 300 to 350 gigabases of sequencing data and 70 million to 100 million unique TCR sequences. Donor age, sex, ethnicity and CMV serostatus were compiled alongside the repertoire data. Along with the roughly 700-subject first cohort, a separate validation cohort of over a hundred different subjects was used. Roughly five DR-DQ haplotypes were treated as single units for association and clustering because of strong linkage in the cohort. Among almost 400 genotyped donors of the cohort, an average of around 240,000 unique TCR beta nucleotide sequences were sequenced per donor, roughly 20% of them non-productive. Genome-wide SNP genotypes for about 65% of the roughly 670 donors were used in a later genetic analysis, which treated that subset as a discovery cohort. In the later analysis, no new phenotypic data were used to find candidate immune exposures; instead, reliance was placed on TCR beta sequences and their occurrence across donors. The number of donors typed differed by locus, with roughly 629-640 for A, B, C, DRB1 and DQB1, roughly 550 for DQA1, 600 to 610 for DPA1, and approximately 470 for DPB1. The study aimed to test whether cataloging public T cell receptors could reveal signatures of past pathogen exposure. High-throughput TCR immunosequencing, statistical association of individual TCRs with disease status, and machine learning were combined to predict cytomegalovirus infection status. To decide whether each TCR beta V gene segment behaved as functional or pseudogenic, an earlier analysis of some 600 of the donors relied on high-throughput TCR beta sequencing. Of the roughly 400 genotyped donors, over 80% were placed in the genetic ancestry cluster associated with self-reported Caucasian donors. HLA typing covered class I and class II loci at four-digit resolution. All discovery cohort repertoires had been generated using a single sequencing platform. Overall study outcomes, separate from this receptor: HLA typing was unavailable for some donors at each locus, so association tests used only the typed subset. In a later analysis, TCR association rates were found to vary across HLA loci, with the most associated TCRs seen for DRB1 alleles and the fewest for HLA-C alleles. In the study, about 150 TCR beta chains were listed as associated with cytomegalovirus. Only TCR beta chains were sequenced in this cohort, and the absence of alpha or paired-chain data limited detectable features. Because counts were too low, seventeen rarely observed V segments, including chromosome 9 orphons, were excluded from the earlier analysis of some 540 of the donors. A later genetic analysis associated a missense DCLRE1C variant with V-gene and J-gene trimming of TCR beta chains, and an independent cohort replicated the association. According to a later analysis, parvovirus B19, influenza, CMV and Epstein-Barr virus appeared linked to several top co-occurrence clusters. Specific HLA alleles were associated with over 15,000 TCR beta sequences at a false discovery rate of 0.05 in a later analysis. Linkage disequilibrium might explain the correlated functional status among segregating V segments, but an unknown experimental factor could not be excluded. Assigning TCR associations to individual alleles was difficult when HLA alleles, especially DR and DQ, strongly co-occurred. According to a later analysis, most CMV-associated TCR beta chains appeared to be HLA-restricted, and the HLA associations seemed to be driven largely by CMV exposure. Most TCR sequences were observed very rarely across donors, whereas some public TCRs were present in many individuals. A cluster of highly shared sequence variants was judged likely to represent a technical artifact of the sequencing pipeline. Compared with equally common non-associated chains, HLA-associated TCR beta chains in a later analysis were more clonally expanded and had lower generation probabilities. A few of the identified cytomegalovirus-associated TCR beta chains were confirmed in vitro to be specific for cytomegalovirus antigens. According to the authors, the approach could potentially be generalized to other disease states and immunological phenotypes. Some IMGT-functional V segments, including TRBV6-2 and TRBV6-3, could not be distinguished by the 87-base-pair reads and were therefore excluded. In an earlier analysis of more than 450 of the donors, most TCR beta V segments were observed in productive rearrangements about 87% or about 30% of the time, broadly matching IMGT annotations. Sequencing depth was assumed to be roughly uniform across donors in the presence/absence analyses, though that assumption may not hold. A further reported finding was that TCR beta sequences accurately predicted the HLA-A and HLA-B alleles for most subjects in the first cohort. Compared with the roughly 670-donor mean, donors in an Asian-associated ancestry cluster had fewer N-insertions in productive TCRs, according to a later genetic analysis. The classifier was reported to diagnose cytomegalovirus status with high specificity and sensitivity in both the original and validation cohorts. Immune exposure information for the cohort was limited to CMV serostatus.

Libraries were made using the immunoSEQ multiplex PCR assay. For the multiplex PCR, a mixture combining 60 forward primers for TCR Vbeta segments and 13 reverse primers for TCR Jbeta segments was used. The CDR3 region of rearranged TCR beta genes was amplified from genomic DNA with a multiplex PCR assay. The Illumina HiSeq System was used to sequence the amplified TCR beta libraries as 87-base-pair reads. The original methods were these. In a later analysis, roughly 80 million unique TCR beta chains were counted across the roughly 700 repertoires, and approximately 11 million of these chains were shared by at least two donors. To remove PCR and sequencing errors, raw reads were error-corrected and collapsed into unique sequences using a nearest-neighbor algorithm that merged closely related sequences. To assign V, D and J gene segments, CDR3 sequences were aligned to IMGT reference sequences. For a sequence to be retained, at least a six-nucleotide match to both a V gene segment and a J gene segment was required. Rearrangements were classified as productive when the CDR3 lacked stop codons and remained in frame with V and J, and all other rearrangements were classified as non-productive. Following IMGT convention, CDR3 was defined as the stretch from the second conserved V-encoded cysteine up to the conserved J-encoded phenylalanine. The earlier analysis of about 590 of the donors excluded sequences that lacked an unambiguous match to a single V gene segment. In an earlier analysis of 587 of the donors, a V segment was called functional when productive rearrangements were above 56.7%, and segregating when the standard deviation between donors exceeded 5%. A statistical classification framework was built to diagnose cytomegalovirus status from the catalog of TCR beta chain sequences. A later analysis assigned V and J genes by comparing TCR nucleotide sequences with IMGT/GENE-DB human TR gene sequences. Using the TCRdist pipeline, a later analysis assigned CDR3 sequences along with most-parsimonious VDJ recombination scenarios. In a later analysis, each TCR beta chain was defined by its CDR3 amino acid sequence together with its V-gene family, and reads without a unique V-gene family were excluded. To address suspected cross-contamination and a sequencing artifact, a later analysis removed around 590 highly shared, low-generation-probability nucleotide sequences. For each public chain, a later analysis derived a clonal expansion index from normalized ranks of inferred template counts within each repertoire. In a later analysis, generation probabilities were computed with a VDJ recombination model fitted to out-of-frame rearrangements, and the resulting probabilities were checked against IGoR. A later analysis scored TCR-TCR, TCR-HLA and TCR-CMV co-occurrence with hypergeometric tests, applying a repertoire-size bias correction to TCR pairs. To estimate false discovery rates, a later analysis permuted the HLA or CMV assignments 20 times. In a later analysis, co-occurring TCRs were grouped using DBSCAN, and TCRdist sequence similarity was added for clustering within HLA-allele-positive subsets. Repertoires with fewer than 30,000 or more than 120,000 public chains, plus five repertoires with anomalous nucleotide sharing, were excluded from co-occurrence clustering. Not all clones reach the TCRdb copy of this immuneACCESS table, which keeps in-frame sequences only. Checked studies attribute under half of the gap to unresolved V genes and leave the rest unexplained. V and J calls and clone size are given by that table; D and trimming were obtained from the DNA. The sample contains about 140,000 clones, around 77% of them found a single time. Of the sample, approximately 1% falls within the top ten clones.

The cohort comprised fewer than 700 healthy bone marrow donors. All cohort members were sampled while nominally healthy, although unrecorded immune exposures were likely present. The donor was CMV seronegative and belonged to the group of 352 seronegative cohort members. Each donor provided a peripheral blood sample, and peripheral blood mononuclear cells were used for TCR beta sequencing. Genomic DNA was extracted from the blood cell samples with the Qiagen DNeasy Blood Extraction Kit. The CDR3 holds 18 amino acids from the cysteine to the phenylalanine. CDR3 DNA is the only sequence kept; it has 54 bases, read in frame from the first base. Compared with germline, V lacks 0 bases and J lacks 5 bases; bases without a gene match: 14. CDR1 SGHRS and CDR2 YFSETQ are derived from the germline V gene.

The V and J genes are TRBV5-1 and TRBJ2-1, and TRBD1 matches 7 of the central bases. The sequence was collected from a man in his late teens or twenties in good health and CMV-seronegative. Sequences were obtained from PBMCs. The DNA is TGCGCCAGCAGCTTGGTAGGGGGTCCTGAAAGGGGGCACAATGAGCAGTTCTTC. This codes for CASSLVGGPERGHNEQFF.